This T cell receptor beta chain was profiled in a study of vaccination and CD4 T cells after COVID-19. About the research overall: By nasal swab PCR, the convalescent patients were SARS-CoV-2 positive, with several mild cases and one severe.

With the Oncomine TCR Beta short-read assay, DNA from cultured CD4+ T cells was sequenced. From CD4+ T cells that had been cultured, genomic DNA was extracted. TCRdb passed the PCR reads through MiXCR, listing each CDR3 protein once. The data contain around 18,000 distinct CDR3 sequences, about 40% of them singletons. The table lists this clonotype with a few counts. Antigen specificity is unknown. Per the germline V gene, CDR1 is DFQATT and CDR2 is SNEGSKA (reference sequence). V was trimmed by 0 bases and J by 3 bases, leaving 8 bases between them. CDR3 length: 13 amino acids. Stated time point: late sampling 161 to 241 days after vaccination in three convalescent patients. Treatment in this sample: approximately 11-day PBMC culture with coronavirus spike peptide pools or control peptides (ViraFEST assay).

Sample: CD4+ T cells from blood, cultured in vitro, taken about 7 months after SARS-CoV-2 vaccination. This chain connects TRBV20-1 to TRBJ1-2, with D possibly TRBD1 on 5 matching bases. This clonotype originated in a human donor who had recovered from COVID-19. CDR3 amino acids: CSAREGGDYGYTF. DNA of the CDR3: TGCAGTGCTAGAGAGGGGGGGGACTATGGCTACACCTTC.